The present entry profiles one T cell receptor beta chain with its context. Sequencing used immunoSEQ multiplex PCR; TCRdb keeps in-frame clones, though not all of them. Here the sample spans under 150,000 clones, 80% to 90% being singletons. These data originate in a study of T cell responses to AZD1222 COVID-19 vaccine. This TCR was recovered from an adult in good health. Source: peripheral blood, taken on day 0 of AZD1222 vaccination.

In DNA, the CDR3 is TGTGCCAGCAGTCCCGACCGGGGACAGCCCCAGCATTTT. Translation: CASSPDRGQPQHF. V and J are TRBV6-6 and TRBJ1-5; no definite D call. With 5 bases removed from V and 7 bases from J, the gap between germline ends came to 12 bases. Looked up from germline, CDR1 is MNHNY and CDR2 is SVGAGI (reference sequence). The CDR3 is 13 residues long.